This T cell receptor beta chain comes out of a study of T cells in localized non-small cell lung cancer. This clone showed up just a few times. TCRdb's table, derived via immunoSEQ multiplex PCR, lists solely in-frame clones and lacks some. The sample lists 1,200 or so clones, roughly 27% occurring once. Trimming pared 0 bases from V and 6 bases from J, leaving 14 bases between. CDR3 length: 15 amino acids. Germline CDR1 is SGHDN and CDR2 is FVKESK. The gene calls are TRBV14 and TRBJ1-1; D unclear. The receptor was derived from a male donor aged 60 or over with stage I lung adenocarcinoma. Here the sequenced sample was normal lung tissue next to the tumor, taken before any cancer treatment. CDR3: CASSQDAQLTPEAFF. The CDR3, as DNA: TGTGCCAGCAGCCAAGATGCCCAGCTTACCCCTGAAGCTTTCTTT.